The 30 T cell receptor beta chains below were found in one sample sequenced in a study of blood T cells in healthy people across ages. A second roughly 6 to 12 cycle PCR used barcoded and J-beta primers. TCRdb used MiXCR to reprocess the 5' RACE reads, holding one entry per CDR3 protein. Of around 1.5 million distinct CDR3 sequences listed, about 40% are singletons. Sequenced input: blood. The origin of the receptors is a woman between 18 and 29 years old in good health.

The chain couples TRBV27 to TRBJ1-2; maybe TRBD1 (6 bases). This CDR3 region has 15 residues. V was clipped by 2 bases and J by 5 bases, with 15 bases between them. CDR1 is MNHEY and CDR2 is SMNVEV in the germline V gene (reference sequence). CDR3 nucleotides: TGTGCCAGCAGTTTAGCGGACACAGGGCTTTATGGCTACACCTTC. Translating gives CASSLADTGLYGYTF.

This sequence joins TRBV6-6 and TRBJ2-7; tentatively, D is TRBD1 (6 bases). V lost 4 bases to trimming and J lost 2 bases, with 21 bases between them. This CDR3 contains 17 residues. From germline, CDR1 is MNHNY and CDR2 SVGAGI (reference sequence). The CDR3 region is CASSFVLGDKPPYEQYF. The CDR3 nucleotides are TGTGCCAGCAGTTTTGTTTTGGGGGACAAGCCCCCCTACGAGCAGTACTTC.

The chain is built from TRBV6-7 and TRBJ2-7; possibly TRBD2 for D (5 bases). TRBV6-7 carries the ORF label, with uncertain function. This CDR3 spans 18 amino acids. Trimming pared 2 bases from V and 0 bases from J, leaving 20 bases between. CDR3 sequence reads: CASSYVRRITGSSYEQYF. The DNA for the CDR3 is TGTGCCAGCAGTTACGTTCGCCGTATAACGGGATCCTCCTACGAGCAGTACTTC.

V usage is TRBV4-2 and J usage is TRBJ1-5, with D uncertain. Trimming removed 3 bases from V and 4 bases from J, with 13 bases in between. There are 15 residues in the CDR3. CDR1 and CDR2 from the germline V gene are LGHNA and YNFKEQ. The DNA for the CDR3 is TGTGCCAGCAGCCAGGTGGGATCTAATAATCAGCCCCAGCATTTT. Translation gives CASSQVGSNNQPQHF.

The V call is TRBV24-1, the J call TRBJ2-1, with a possible D match to TRBD1 (6 bases). The germline CDR1 and CDR2 sequences are KGHDR and SFDVKD. V dropped 9 bases and J dropped 9 bases, with 11 bases sitting between them. The CDR3 consists of 11 residues. Written as DNA, the CDR3 is TGTGCCACCGCGTTAGGGGGTGAGCAGTTCTTC. Its translation: CATALGGEQFF.

DNA of the CDR3: TGTGCCAGCAGTGAACGGCAGGGTGTATATTCACCCCTCCACTTT. It codes for CASSERQGVYSPLHF. The genes are TRBV2 and TRBJ1-6, with a possible D match to TRBD1 (5 bases). This CDR3 is 15 amino acids long. Germline-derived CDR1 and CDR2 are SNHLY and FYNNEI. V dropped 2 bases and J dropped 8 bases, with 13 bases sitting between them.

The chain employs TRBV7-3 and TRBJ2-7; D might be TRBD1 (5 bases). The end of the DNA is better explained by TRBJ2-5, so the J call may be wrong. The CDR3 is made up of 13 amino acids. Germline values: CDR1 SGHTA, CDR2 FQGTGA. CDR3 sequence: CASSPIPGETQYF. In nucleotides, the CDR3 is TGTGCCAGCAGCCCGATTCCAGGGGAGACCCAGTACTTC.

This sequence joins TRBV5-1 and TRBJ1-1; D might be TRBD1 (6 bases). V lost 4 bases and J lost 5, with 15 bases in between. This CDR3 is 14 amino acids long. The germline CDR1 and CDR2 sequences are SGHRS and YFSETQ. The CDR3 loop reads CASSGGQWVTEAFF. DNA of the CDR3: TGCGCCAGCAGCGGAGGACAGTGGGTTACTGAAGCTTTCTTT.

The CDR3: CSVWQINTGELFF. The CDR3 DNA reads as TGCAGCGTTTGGCAGATAAACACCGGGGAGCTGTTTTTT. The rearrangement joins TRBV29-1 to TRBJ2-2; D not certain. Germline assignment: CDR1 SQVTM and CDR2 ANQGSEA. The CDR3 consists of 13 residues. Trimming took 5 bases from V and 2 from J, leaving 9 bases between them.

The chain links TRBV7-9 to TRBJ2-1; 10 bases are shared with TRBD2. V dropped 5 bases and J dropped 7; count of bases not matched to a gene: 2. The CDR3 contains 13 residues. Germline V gene sequence: CDR1 SEHNR, CDR2 FQNEAQ (reference sequence). CDR3 in amino acids: CASSHSGGNEQFF. CDR3 nucleotides: TGTGCCAGCAGCCATAGCGGGGGGAATGAGCAGTTCTTC.

This sequence joins TRBV29-1 and TRBJ1-4; D unclear. This CDR3 is 13 amino acids long. Trimming shortened V by 5 bases and J by 4 bases, and 11 bases separated the two germline ends. Germline assignment: CDR1 SQVTM and CDR2 ANQGSEA. The CDR3 protein is CSVSAQHNEKLFF. CDR3 in DNA: TGCAGCGTTTCAGCACAGCATAATGAAAAACTGTTTTTT.

This rearrangement joins TRBV20-1 to TRBJ2-7; 7 nucleotides match TRBD2. CDR3 size: 13 residues. J lost 4 bases, V lost 1 base, and 4 bases had no gene match. Germline V gene sequence: CDR1 DFQATT, CDR2 SNEGSKA (reference sequence). The CDR3 bases are TGCAGTGCTAGAGGGTCTAGCGGTTACGAGCAGTACTTC. Amino acid sequence: CSARGSSGYEQYF.

The table lists this clonotype with a few counts. The chain carries TRBV29-1 and TRBJ1-1; TRBD1 matches 8 bases. V shed 1 base, J shed 1 base, and the junction held 5 bases outside the gene matches. The CDR3 has 15 amino acids. CDR1 is SQVTM, CDR2 ANQGSEA, per germline. DNA for the CDR3: TGCAGCGTTGAAGGGACAGGGAAGGGGAACACTGAAGCTTTCTTT. It is translated as CSVEGTGKGNTEAFF.

V gene TRBV20-1 combines with J gene TRBJ2-3; 7 bases agree with TRBD2. Germline CDR1 reads DFQATT; CDR2 reads SNEGSKA (reference sequence). The CDR3 is 15 amino acids. V gave up 0 bases and J gave up 1 base; unmatched junction bases: 4. In nucleotides, the CDR3 is TGCAGTGCTAGAGATGCACGGGGGGGCACAGATACGCAGTATTTT. Its protein is CSARDARGGTDTQYF.

This chain connects TRBV20-1 to TRBJ2-7, with 9 nucleotides matching TRBD1. CDR3 length: 14 amino acids. V lost 3 bases and J lost 4; bases outside the gene matches: 7. CDR1 and CDR2 (germline): DFQATT, SNEGSKA (reference sequence). The CDR3 loop reads CSASIPGQGYEQYF. The CDR3 DNA follows: TGCAGTGCTAGTATACCGGGACAGGGTTACGAGCAGTACTTC.

This clonotype was seen only a few times. The V and J genes are TRBV29-1 and TRBJ2-5; no clear D. V was pared by 4 bases and J by 5 bases, with 23 bases between. There are 16 residues in the CDR3. The germline V gene encodes CDR1 SQVTM and CDR2 ANQGSEA. The CDR3 loop is CSVGGAKLGPSETQYF. The CDR3 DNA follows: TGCAGCGTTGGCGGCGCTAAGCTAGGACCGTCCGAGACCCAGTACTTC.

This clonotype came up a few times. The genes are TRBV7-9 and TRBJ2-7, with a possible D match to TRBD2 (5 bases). V dropped 4 bases and J dropped 0 bases, with 13 bases sitting between them. CDR3 length equals 15 residues. Germline values: CDR1 SEHNR, CDR2 FQNEAQ (reference sequence). The CDR3 sequence: CASSSQEGSSYEQYF. CDR3 sequence (DNA): TGTGCCAGCAGCTCGCAAGAGGGAAGCTCCTACGAGCAGTACTTC.

V gene TRBV27 combines with J gene TRBJ2-7; D might be TRBD1 (6 bases). The ends were cut back, 7 bases at V and 4 bases at J, with 26 bases in the middle. The CDR3 consists of 17 residues. Germline V gene sequence: CDR1 MNHEY, CDR2 SMNVEV (reference sequence). CDR3 nucleotide sequence: TGTGCCAGCATCAAACAGATGGGGGCCTTTCACGGGTACGAGCAGTACTTC. This encodes CASIKQMGAFHGYEQYF.

This chain uses TRBV5-1 with TRBJ2-5; unclear D gene. The CDR3 totals 15 residues. Deletions cut 2 bases from V and 1 base from J, with 12 bases between. Germline CDR1 reads SGHRS; CDR2 reads YFSETQ. This CDR3 reads CASSLGGQFQETQYF. CDR3 nucleotides: TGCGCCAGCAGCTTAGGTGGCCAGTTCCAAGAGACCCAGTACTTC.

Ten or more counts support this clonotype. CDR3 region: CASSYSRTGPYEQYF. CDR3 DNA: TGTGCCAGCAGTTACTCGAGGACAGGGCCCTACGAGCAGTACTTC. The genes are TRBV6-5 and TRBJ2-7; 8 positions agree with TRBD1. This CDR3 region has 15 residues. Germline V CDR1 and CDR2: MNHEY, SVGAGI. With V trimmed by 0 bases and J by 2 bases, 3 bases remained unmatched.

This CDR3 is CASTPSHSSYEQYF. DNA for the CDR3: TGTGCCAGCACCCCGAGCCACAGCTCCTACGAGCAGTACTTC. The chain joins TRBV7-2 to TRBJ2-7, with unresolved D. CDR1 and CDR2 (germline): SGHTA, FQGNSA. The CDR3 sequence is 14 residues long. The V gene lost 7 bases and the J gene lost 0 bases, with 13 bases spanning the gap. The entire variable domain, with the rest obtained from reference TRBV7-2 and TRBJ2-7, is as follows: GAGVSQSPSNKVTEKGKDVELRCDPISGHTALYWYRQSLGQGLEFLIYFQGNSAPDKSGLPSDRFSAERTGGSVSTLTIQRTQQEDSAVYLCASTPSHSSYEQYFGPGTRLTVT.

The V call is TRBV20-1, the J call TRBJ2-3; no reliable D call. CDR3 size: 11 residues. Germline CDR1 is DFQATT and CDR2 is SNEGSKA (reference sequence). V lost 8 bases and J 1 base, leaving 7 bases between the germline ends. CDR3 amino acids: CSTEGTDTQYF. In DNA, the CDR3 is TGCAGTACAGAGGGCACAGATACGCAGTATTTT.

This chain connects TRBV10-3 to TRBJ1-1, with a tentative D call TRBD1 (6 bases). From germline, CDR1 is ENHRY and CDR2 SYGVKD. The V end lost 2 bases, the J end lost 1 base, and 14 bases lay between the germline ends. The CDR3 sequence is 16 residues long. For the CDR3, the DNA is TGTGCCATCAGTGAGGGGCCCACAGGGTCGAACACTGAAGCTTTCTTT. Its protein is CAISEGPTGSNTEAFF.

CDR3 protein: CASSQSAGTGYEQYF. In DNA form, the CDR3 reads TGTGCCAGCAGCCAATCCGCCGGGACTGGCTACGAGCAGTACTTC. The rearrangement joins TRBV4-2 to TRBJ2-7, with D tentatively TRBD2 (6 bases). Trimming cost V 2 bases and J 3 bases, with 14 bases left between them. CDR3 size: 15 residues. Germline assignment: CDR1 LGHNA and CDR2 YNFKEQ.

V gene TRBV20-1 combines with J gene TRBJ2-7; tentatively, D is TRBD2 (6 bases). Germline V lookup: CDR1 DFQATT, CDR2 SNEGSKA (reference sequence). This CDR3 is 15 amino acids long. With 0 bases removed from V and 2 bases from J, the gap between germline ends came to 14 bases. The CDR3 is CSARDGGRSTYEQYF. CDR3 in DNA: TGCAGTGCTAGAGATGGGGGGAGGTCCACCTACGAGCAGTACTTC.

In DNA form, the CDR3 reads TGTGCCAGCAGGCCCAACGGGGGGAGTATAGTGAATGAGCAGTTCTTC. Its translation: CASRPNGGSIVNEQFF. J is TRBJ2-1 and V is TRBV12-3 or TRBV12-4, with 7 nucleotides matching TRBD2. CDR3 length: 16 amino acids. V shed 6 bases and J 7 bases; nucleotides not matched to a gene: 15.

The CDR3 DNA sequence: TGCAGCGTTGGGGGCGCGACAATCTCCTACAATGAGCAGTTCTTC. Translation gives CSVGGATISYNEQFF. The chain links TRBV29-1 to TRBJ2-1; the D gene is possibly TRBD1 (5 bases). Germline lookup yields CDR1 SQVTM and CDR2 ANQGSEA. The CDR3 spans 15 residues. V lost 4 bases, J lost 0 bases, and 13 bases lay in between.

The chain combines TRBV2 with TRBJ1-6; no firm D call. With 5 bases removed from V and 8 bases from J, the gap between germline ends came to 19 bases. Germline V lookup: CDR1 SNHLY, CDR2 FYNNEI. The CDR3 runs 16 residues. The CDR3, as DNA: TGTGCCAGCAGTATGACGCATGAGCTTGGTGATTCACCCCTCCACTTT. Translating gives CASSMTHELGDSPLHF.

The chain couples TRBV7-9 to TRBJ1-2, with 7 bases identical to TRBD1. Germline V gives CDR1 SEHNR, CDR2 FQNEAQ (reference sequence). The CDR3 spans 16 residues. The trim removed 1 base at V and 4 bases at J, leaving 9 bases unmatched. The CDR3 DNA reads as TGTGCCAGCAGCTTAGGGGGACAGCGATCCCCCTATGGCTACACCTTC. It yields the protein CASSLGGQRSPYGYTF.

Worth noting for this clonotype: Just one base apart from a much larger clone, this may be a read error. This chain connects TRBV12-3 or TRBV12-4 to TRBJ2-1, with D possibly TRBD1 on 5 matching bases. Between the trimmed V and J ends, which lost 7 bases and 9 bases, there was a span of 22 bases. This CDR3 comprises 15 residues. DNA of the CDR3: TGTGCCAGCACTCCTCGGGCTAGGGGTCGGAGTGAGCAGTTCTTC. Protein sequence: CASTPRARGRSEQFF.